This T cell receptor (beta chain) comes out of a study of blood T cells in healthy people across ages. Study outcomes and limitations: CMV infection status of these donors was not known.

Concerning this clonotype: Antigen unknown.

The use of a sample-barcoded 5' primer and a J-beta primer mix characterized a second PCR of roughly 7 to 11 cycles. Each CDR3 protein is one row after TCRdb ran MiXCR on the 5' RACE reads. The sample carries nearly 1 million distinct CDR3 sequences, just over 50% recorded once. J was trimmed by 11 bases and V by 1 base; bases with no gene match: 11. The CDR3 sequence is 15 residues long. The germline gives CDR1 LGHDT, CDR2 YNNKEL (reference sequence). The sample taken for sequencing was blood. The receptor was isolated from a woman in her fifties or sixties in good health. The V and J genes are TRBV3-1 and TRBJ2-5; 9 bases match TRBD2. As DNA, the CDR3 is TGTGCCAGCAGCCAAGTAGCGGGAGTAGTAAATGAGCAGTACTTC. It codes for CASSQVAGVVNEQYF.